Listed here are 3 T cell receptor beta chains from one sample, sequenced in a study of tumor and adjacent non-tumor tissue in lung cancer. Three rounds of nested PCR, following a modified ARM-PCR protocol, produced the TCRbeta library. TCRdb called the multiplex PCR reads again in MiXCR, with one record for every CDR3 protein. The profile covers 100,000 or so distinct CDR3 sequences, with 80% appearing a single time and 30% taken by the ten largest. RNA was extracted from bulk tissue without any cell sorting. The normal lung tissue was taken more than 3 cm from the tumor edge. Sequenced input: distant non-tumor lung tissue. The origin of the receptors is a man between 60 and 75 years old with small cell lung cancer.

Turning to this clonotype: The junction departs from the called germline gene at one end, perhaps through a read error. The chain joins TRBV6-1 to TRBJ2-1; 9 bases match TRBD2. CDR1 is MNHNS, CDR2 SASEGT, per germline. The CDR3 is made up of 14 amino acids. The chain's CDR3 is CVSILSGSRNEQLF. CDR3 DNA: TGTGTCAGCATCCTTAGCGGGAGTAGGAATGAGCAGTTATTC.

Concerning this clonotype itself: Germline and junction disagree at one end, which may indicate a read error. J is TRBJ2-4 and V is TRBV6-5; 7 nucleotides match TRBD2. This CDR3 has 15 residues. CDR1 and CDR2 (germline): MNHEY, SVGAGI. The CDR3 protein is CANSYGGSGKNFQYF. Here the CDR3 DNA reads TGTGCCAACAGTTACGGGGGGTCGGGCAAAAACTTTCAGTACTTC.

J is TRBJ2-1 and V is TRBV11-2; a possible D gene is TRBD1 (5 bases). V was pared by 8 bases and J by 0 bases, with 20 bases between. Germline V lookup: CDR1 SGHAT, CDR2 FQNNGV. CDR3 length: 17 amino acids. The CDR3, as DNA: TGTGCCAGCGACTTAGAGACAGCCCAGAGCTCCTACAATGAGCAGTTCTTC. Its protein product is CASDLETAQSSYNEQFF. Supplemented by reference TRBV11-2 and TRBJ2-1, the full variable domain reads EAGVAQSPRYKIIEKRQSVAFWCNPISGHATLYWYQQILGQGPKLLIQFQNNGVVDDSQLPKDRFSAERLKGVDSTLKIQPAKLEDSAVYLCASDLETAQSSYNEQFFGPGTRLTVL.